What follows are 10 T cell receptor beta chains derived from one specimen sequenced in a study of T-cell reconstitution after alpha-beta-depleted transplantation in children. This sample's TCRbeta library carried unique molecular identifier barcodes. In TCRdb, the PCR reads were re-called with MiXCR into one record per CDR3 protein. In the table there are some 200,000 distinct CDR3 sequences, approximately 8.4% of which are singletons. This material consisted of PBMCs, mostly from graft donor cells, taken 360 days after TCRalphabeta/CD19-depleted stem cell transplant. The source of these receptors is a male patient aged 2 to 9 who had a stem cell transplant for acute myeloid leukemia, so the T cells may come from the graft donor.

V gene TRBV11-1 combines with J gene TRBJ2-4, with 14 bases matching TRBD2. CDR1 and CDR2 from the germline V gene are SGHAT and FQDESV (reference sequence). CDR3 length equals 19 residues. Germline trimming cut 5 bases from V and 1 base from J; bases unmatched to any gene: 10. The DNA of the CDR3 is TGTGCCAGCAGCCAGAGGGGGACTAGCGGGAGTCGGGCCAAAAACATTCAGTACTTC. This codes for CASSQRGTSGSRAKNIQYF.

There are a few counts of this clonotype. The chain is built from TRBV7-2 and TRBJ2-7, with 7 nucleotides matching TRBD2. CDR1 and CDR2 (germline): SGHTA, FQGNSA. After removal of 5 bases from V and 4 bases from J, the junction contained 11 bases not matched to a gene. This CDR3 has 15 amino acids. CDR3 region: CASSRGPGLTYEQYF. The CDR3 bases are TGTGCCAGCAGCCGGGGTCCGGGACTAACATACGAGCAGTACTTC.

The chain uses TRBV5-1 and TRBJ2-6; D unresolved. Per germline, CDR1 SGHRS and CDR2 YFSETQ. CDR3 size: 17 residues. The V and J ends lost 0 bases and 0 bases respectively, with 10 bases between them. CDR3 sequence (DNA): TGCGCCAGCAGCTTGGAATCGATAAGCTCTGGGGCCAACGTCCTGACTTTC. Translation: CASSLESISSGANVLTF.

This clonotype was seen ten or more times. The rearrangement uses TRBV24-1 and TRBJ2-7; D assignment may be TRBD1 or TRBD2 (6 bases each). The CDR3 runs 13 residues. Per the germline V gene, CDR1 is KGHDR and CDR2 is SFDVKD. V lost 2 bases to trimming and J lost 5 bases, with 9 bases between them. The CDR3 DNA reads TGTGCCACCAGTGATTGTGGGGGGCACGAGCAGTACGTC. This gives the protein CATSDCGGHEQYV.

V is TRBV3-1 and J is TRBJ2-1, with TRBD2 identical over 9 bases. The CDR3 is 14 residues long. J was trimmed by 16 bases and V by 0 bases; bases with no gene match: 10. Germline V gene data show CDR1 as LGHDT and CDR2 as YNNKEL (reference sequence). The CDR3 sequence is CASSQDGMAGGRFF. In nucleotides, the CDR3 is TGTGCCAGCAGCCAAGATGGGATGGCGGGAGGGCGCTTCTTC.

This clonotype was counted many times. The chain combines TRBV4-2 with TRBJ2-1; D gene uncertain. This CDR3 comprises 13 residues. Per the germline V gene, CDR1 is LGHNA and CDR2 is YNFKEQ. V dropped 5 bases and J dropped 1 base, with 6 bases sitting between them. The CDR3 region is CASSGKSYNEQFF. The CDR3 nucleotides read TGTGCCAGCAGCGGGAAGTCCTACAATGAGCAGTTCTTC.

This chain joins TRBV5-6 and TRBJ2-5, with 9 bases fitting TRBD2. V dropped 4 bases and J dropped 5; count of bases not matched to a gene: 9. Germline V CDR1 and CDR2: SGHDT, YYEEEE. CDR3 size: 15 residues. Here the CDR3 DNA reads TGTGCCAGCAGCCCATTAGCGGGAGTTCGTGAGACCCAGTACTTC. Protein product: CASSPLAGVRETQYF.

The chain links TRBV20-1 to TRBJ2-7; 11 nucleotides align to TRBD2. V shed 4 bases, J shed 0 bases, and the junction held 5 bases outside the gene matches. Germline assignment: CDR1 DFQATT and CDR2 SNEGSKA (reference sequence). CDR3 size: 15 residues. CDR3 bases: TGCAGTGCTATTGGGACTAGCGGCTTCTCCTACGAGCAGTACTTC. It specifies CSAIGTSGFSYEQYF.

This clonotype has at least ten counts. V gene TRBV12-3 or TRBV12-4 combines with J gene TRBJ1-6; TRBD1 matches at 7 bases. CDR3 length: 13 amino acids. Trimming removed 5 bases from V and 9 bases from J; junction bases left unmatched: 4. CDR3 region: CASSDRAGSPLHF. The CDR3 DNA reads as TGTGCCAGCAGTGACAGGGCGGGTTCACCCCTCCACTTT.

This clonotype was seen a handful of times. The chain combines TRBV12-3 or TRBV12-4 with TRBJ2-3; a weak D match, TRBD2 (6 bases). The V gene lost 2 bases and the J gene lost 1 base, with 10 bases spanning the gap. The CDR3 totals 15 residues. The CDR3 loop is CASSLITGGTDTQYF. CDR3 coding DNA: TGTGCCAGCAGTTTAATTACGGGGGGCACAGATACGCAGTATTTT.